The next 4 T cell receptor beta chains were all read from a single sample in a study of T cells after yellow fever vaccination. A single record per CDR3 protein comes from TCRdb applying MiXCR to the 5' RACE reads. The top ten clones hold 2.5% to 3% of a sample with 90,000 to 150,000 distinct CDR3 sequences, around 6.7% of them seen once. This specimen was CD4+ T cells sorted from PBMCs, taken more than 35 days after the first yellow fever vaccination. The receptors shown here come from a man between 18 and 29 years old who received the YFV17D yellow fever vaccine.

Only a few counts were recorded for this clonotype. The genes are TRBV19 and TRBJ2-1, with TRBD1 matching over 7 bases. From germline, CDR1 is LNHDA and CDR2 SQIVND (reference sequence). This CDR3 has 16 amino acids. Unmatched junction bases numbered 8, after V lost 6 bases and J lost 0 bases. The CDR3: CASRSLGGSSYNEQFF. In DNA, the CDR3 is TGTGCCAGTAGATCCCTAGGGGGCTCCTCCTACAATGAGCAGTTCTTC.

This clonotype occurred a few times. The chain is built from TRBV9 and TRBJ2-5; 9 nucleotides align to TRBD2. The CDR3 loop spans 18 amino acids. V lost 0 bases to trimming and J lost 2 bases; unmatched junction nucleotides: 11. Germline-derived CDR1 and CDR2 are SGDLS and YYNGEE. CDR3 nucleotides: TGTGCCAGCAGCGTAGGAATCGGCGGGGGGGCCGGGCAAGAGACCCAGTACTTC. Translated: CASSVGIGGGAGQETQYF.

This clonotype was seen many times. The rearrangement links TRBV6-2 or TRBV6-3 to TRBJ2-3; 14 positions match TRBD2. Germline lookup yields CDR1 MNHEY and CDR2 SVGEGT. The CDR3 covers 16 residues. J was trimmed by 2 bases and V by 10 bases; bases with no gene match: 8. The CDR3 coding sequence is TGTGCCACCCGGACTAGCGGGGGGTCCTTCACAGATACGCAGTATTTT. Translated: CATRTSGGSFTDTQYF.

There are many counts of this clonotype. V usage is TRBV6-5 and J usage is TRBJ2-7; 14 positions agree with TRBD2. V lost 4 bases to trimming and J lost 1 base; unmatched junction nucleotides: 3. The V gene's germline CDR1 is MNHEY and CDR2 SVGAGI. The length of the CDR3 is 16 residues. CDR3 in DNA: TGTGCCAGCAGTTTCGGACTAGCGGGGGGTTCCTACGAGCAGTACTTC. This codes for CASSFGLAGGSYEQYF.